A single sample is the source of the 21 T cell receptor beta chains below, sequenced in a study of blood T cell repertoires in COVID-19 (TCRdb year 2020). The library was generated by the immunoSEQ multiplex PCR assay. The source is immuneACCESS, and TCRdb retained only in-frame sequences with V and J called. Part of the clones is not carried over; for the studies checked, unresolved V genes explain less than half of this, and the remainder is unexplained. This sample gives around 500,000 clones in total; about 85% of them show up just once. The ten largest clones add up to 8.3% of the sample. The specimen sequenced was PBMCs or T cells enriched from blood (not recorded which). All receptors come from a woman aged 60-75 years who had recovered from COVID-19.

J is TRBJ2-1 and V is TRBV24-1; D is possibly TRBD2 (7 bases). The CDR3 is 16 amino acids. V dropped 2 bases and J dropped 4 bases, with 14 bases sitting between them. The germline V gene encodes CDR1 KGHDR and CDR2 SFDVKD. CDR3 sequence: CATSDSGGAWYNEQFF. The DNA of the CDR3 is TGTGCCACCAGTGATTCGGGGGGCGCTTGGTACAATGAGCAGTTCTTC.

Only one count was recorded for this clone. The rearrangement uses TRBV2 and TRBJ1-5; possible D gene TRBD1, 6 bases. The CDR3 runs 13 residues. V lost 11 bases to trimming and J lost 0 bases, with 11 bases between them. Germline V CDR1 and CDR2: SNHLY, FYNNEI. CDR3 protein: CASRGRSNQPQHF. The DNA of the CDR3 is TGTGCCTCCAGGGGACGTAGCAATCAGCCCCAGCATTTT. Full variable domain (outside the CDR3, taken from reference TRBV2 and TRBJ1-5): EPEVTQTPSHQVTQMGQEVILRCVPISNHLYFYWYRQILGQKVEFLVSFYNNEISEKSEIFDDQFSVERPDGSNFTLKIRSTKLEDSAMYFCASRGRSNQPQHFGDGTRLSIL.

CDR3 sequence reads: CASSLGDTSGGYQETQYF. For the CDR3, the DNA is TGTGCCAGCAGCCTAGGGGATACTAGCGGGGGATACCAAGAGACCCAGTACTTC. This chain uses TRBV7-9 with TRBJ2-5; 11 nucleotides line up with TRBD2. Germline V CDR1 and CDR2: SEHNR, FQNEAQ (reference sequence). The length of the CDR3 is 18 residues. J was trimmed by 0 bases and V by 5 bases; bases with no gene match: 11.

The chain employs TRBV4-1 and TRBJ2-1, with 9 bases fitting TRBD1. Germline CDR1 reads MGHRA; CDR2 reads YSYEKL. V lost 3 bases and J lost 6; bases outside the gene matches: 6. The CDR3 sequence is 15 residues long. CDR3 nucleotides: TGCGCCAGCAGCCAGGGACAGGGTGGGGCCAATGAGCAGTTCTTC. Its protein is CASSQGQGGANEQFF.

V and J are TRBV5-6 and TRBJ2-7; D may be TRBD2 (6 bases). Between the trimmed V and J ends, which lost 4 bases and 2 bases, there was a span of 13 bases. The CDR3 has 14 amino acids. Germline V gene sequence: CDR1 SGHDT, CDR2 YYEEEE. The CDR3 DNA sequence: TGTGCCAGCAGCGCCCGGGGGTATACCTACGAGCAGTACTTC. This sequence encodes CASSARGYTYEQYF. The complete variable domain, with remaining parts taken from reference TRBV5-6 and TRBJ2-7, reads DAGVTQSPTHLIKTRGQQVTLRCSPKSGHDTVSWYQQALGQGPQFIFQYYEEEERQRGNFPDRFSGHQFPNYSSELNVNALLLGDSALYLCASSARGYTYEQYFGPGTRLTVT.

The V call is TRBV6-1, the J call TRBJ1-4; perhaps TRBD1 as D (5 bases). The CDR3 loop spans 15 amino acids. Germline lookup yields CDR1 MNHNS and CDR2 SASEGT. Between the trimmed V and J ends, which lost 4 bases and 0 bases, there was a span of 9 bases. CDR3 protein: CASSGGLATNEKLFF. For the CDR3, the DNA is TGTGCCAGCAGTGGGGGACTTGCAACTAATGAAAAACTGTTTTTT.

This clone was recorded only once. V gene TRBV6-5 combines with J gene TRBJ2-5, with 8 bases fitting TRBD2. This CDR3 is 15 amino acids long. Germline V gene sequence: CDR1 MNHEY, CDR2 SVGAGI. The junction had 6 bases not matched to a gene; V was cut back by 0 bases and J by 6 bases. The CDR3 DNA is TGTGCCAGCAGTTACTCCTTAGCGGGGTTAAAGACCCAGTACTTC. Translation: CASSYSLAGLKTQYF.

This clone was seen just once. The chain carries TRBV27 and TRBJ1-2, with D perhaps matching TRBD1 (5 bases). CDR1 and CDR2 from the germline V gene are MNHEY and SMNVEV (reference sequence). The ends were cut back, 0 bases at V and 8 bases at J, with 16 bases in the middle. The CDR3 runs to 15 residues. The CDR3 DNA follows: TGTGCCAGCAGTTTATCGGGGGACTGGGCTCAGGGCTACACCTTC. This gives the protein CASSLSGDWAQGYTF.

The chain links TRBV19 to TRBJ1-4, with D perhaps matching TRBD1 (5 bases). CDR1 LNHDA and CDR2 SQIVND come from the germline V gene (reference sequence). This CDR3 comprises 16 residues. V lost 5 bases and J 8 bases, leaving 21 bases between the germline ends. The CDR3 nucleotides read TGTGCCAGTAGTGCCTCGCGGGGGATCGGAATGGAAAAACTGTTTTTT. This gives the protein CASSASRGIGMEKLFF.

This chain links TRBV15 with TRBJ2-3, with TRBD2 matching over 8 bases. CDR1 and CDR2 (germline): LNHNV, YYDKDF (reference sequence). The CDR3 runs 17 residues. Trimming cost V 0 bases and J 2 bases; bases outside gene matches: 7. CDR3 region: CATSRDRVSGTTDTQYF. CDR3 bases: TGTGCCACCAGCAGAGATAGAGTTAGCGGGACCACAGATACGCAGTATTTT.

This clone was seen once. CDR3 region: CASSRGLNEKLFF. The DNA for the CDR3 is TGTGCCAGTAGTCGGGGTTTAAATGAAAAACTGTTTTTT. V and J are TRBV19 and TRBJ1-4, with D uncertain. Germline CDR1 is LNHDA and CDR2 is SQIVND (reference sequence). V was shortened by 5 bases and J by 5 bases, with 9 bases between the two germline ends. The CDR3 sequence is 13 residues long.

The genes are TRBV19 and TRBJ2-7; 7 nucleotides match TRBD1. Trimming took 3 bases from V and 1 from J; bases not matched to a gene: 9. The CDR3 totals 16 residues. Germline CDR1 LNHDA, CDR2 SQIVND (reference sequence). The CDR3 here is CASSMMGQLNSYEQYF. The CDR3 bases are TGTGCCAGTAGTATGATGGGACAGTTAAATTCCTACGAGCAGTACTTC.

A remark on this clone: The sample has other DNA sequences that encode this CDR3 too. For the CDR3, the DNA is TGTGCCAGCAGGGAGGGTTCCTACAATGAGCAGTTCTTC. It encodes CASREGSYNEQFF. The rearrangement links TRBV2 to TRBJ2-1; D perhaps matches TRBD2 (6 bases). From germline, CDR1 is SNHLY and CDR2 FYNNEI. Trimming removed 6 bases at V and 1 base at J, with 7 bases between. This CDR3 spans 13 amino acids.

The V and J genes are TRBV27 and TRBJ2-1, with 8 bases fitting TRBD1. This CDR3 region has 14 residues. Looked up from germline, CDR1 is MNHEY and CDR2 is SMNVEV (reference sequence). With 2 bases clipped from V and 8 bases from J, the junction kept 5 bases outside the gene matches. CDR3 in amino acids: CASSLRGQVHEQFF. For the CDR3, the DNA is TGTGCCAGCAGTTTAAGGGGACAGGTTCATGAGCAGTTCTTC.

The J gene is TRBJ1-4, the V gene TRBV7-7; TRBD1 aligns across 7 bases. Germline CDR1 is SSHAT and CDR2 is FNYEAQ (reference sequence). This CDR3 spans 15 amino acids. V lost 5 bases, J lost 8 bases, and 11 bases stayed unmatched. The CDR3 loop is CASSPTGEGQEKLFF. CDR3 bases: TGTGCCAGCAGCCCTACAGGGGAAGGGCAGGAAAAACTGTTTTTT.

This chain connects TRBV11-3 to TRBJ2-3; TRBD2 aligns across 9 bases. Looked up from germline, CDR1 is SGHNT and CDR2 is YENEEA. Germline trimming cut 5 bases from V and 8 bases from J; bases unmatched to any gene: 8. CDR3 size: 14 residues. CDR3 DNA: TGTGCCAGCAGCCGGGGCGGGGGGGCAGGTACGCAGTATTTT. This sequence encodes CASSRGGGAGTQYF.

The V and J genes are TRBV10-3 and TRBJ2-3; 9 bases align to TRBD2. V shed 4 bases and J 1 base; nucleotides not matched to a gene: 3. The germline V gene has CDR1 ENHRY and CDR2 SYGVKD. This CDR3 has 15 amino acids. The CDR3 coding sequence is TGTGCCATCAGTGTCCAGCGGGGGGGCACAGATACGCAGTATTTT. Translating gives CAISVQRGGTDTQYF.

The V gene is TRBV5-6, the J gene TRBJ1-2, with 9 bases lining up with TRBD1. Looked up from germline, CDR1 is SGHDT and CDR2 is YYEEEE. V lost 3 bases, J lost 3 bases, and 3 bases stayed unmatched. This CDR3 comprises 14 residues. The CDR3 DNA sequence: TGTGCCAGCAGCTCGGACAGGGGTTACTATGGCTACACCTTC. Its protein product is CASSSDRGYYGYTF.

The chain links TRBV2 to TRBJ1-1; D uncertain. V was pared by 8 bases and J by 0 bases, with 10 bases between. This CDR3 spans 13 amino acids. The germline V gene encodes CDR1 SNHLY and CDR2 FYNNEI. The DNA of the CDR3 is TGTGCCAGCTCGGGAGACATGAACACTGAAGCTTTCTTT. This gives the protein CASSGDMNTEAFF. Full variable domain (remainder filled in from reference TRBV2 and TRBJ1-1): EPEVTQTPSHQVTQMGQEVILRCVPISNHLYFYWYRQILGQKVEFLVSFYNNEISEKSEIFDDQFSVERPDGSNFTLKIRSTKLEDSAMYFCASSGDMNTEAFFGQGTRLTVV.

The V gene is TRBV4-2, the J gene TRBJ1-2; 7 bases agree with TRBD1. Germline CDR1 reads LGHNA; CDR2 reads YNFKEQ. V trimming: 1 base; J trimming: 4 bases; junction bases outside the gene matches: 12. The CDR3 covers 17 residues. In DNA form, the CDR3 reads TGTGCCAGCAGCCAAGCCCCAAGACAGGGAAGCGGCTATGGCTACACCTTC. Translation gives CASSQAPRQGSGYGYTF.

This chain uses TRBV11-2 with TRBJ1-1; weak D call: TRBD1 (5 bases). V was pared by 4 bases and J by 1 base, with 10 bases between. The germline V gene has CDR1 SGHAT and CDR2 FQNNGV. The CDR3 extends over 14 amino acids. CDR3 coding DNA: TGTGCCAGCAGCTATCGACAGACGAACACTGAAGCTTTCTTT. It yields the protein CASSYRQTNTEAFF.